This T cell receptor (beta chain) was obtained from a study of blood T cell repertoires in COVID-19. Assay: immunoSEQ multiplex PCR; the TCRdb copy retains only in-frame clones and omits some. The sample records about 280,000 clones, roughly nine tenths being singletons. The V gene's germline CDR1 is MRHNA and CDR2 SNTAGT. Trimming pared 3 bases from V and 12 bases from J, leaving 17 bases between. The CDR3 is 13 amino acids. The sequence was obtained from a woman between 55 and 75 years old who had recovered from COVID-19. This sequence joins TRBV6-4 and TRBJ1-1; D unresolved. The sample consisted of PBMCs or T cells enriched from blood (not recorded which). In DNA, the CDR3 is TGTGCCAGCAGTGAGCAGGCCCGATCTGAGACTTTCTTT. It yields the protein CASSEQARSETFF.